This TCR beta chain came from a study of cytomegalovirus exposure and HLA in healthy donors. Germline assignment: CDR1 LGHNA and CDR2 YSLEER. The CDR3 has 15 residues. The ends were cut back, 0 bases at V and 3 bases at J, with 9 bases in the middle. Study-wide results and caveats: The authors later found TCR association rates varying by HLA locus, with DRB1 most and HLA-C fewest.

The PCR ran on 60 Vbeta and 13 Jbeta primers. Profiling relied on immunoSEQ multiplex PCR, and the TCRdb table lists in-frame clones only, not all of them. The sample holds 100,000 to 150,000 clones, about four fifths seen once. Concerning this clone: Its cognate antigen is unknown.

The source material was PBMCs. The clonotype was recovered from a woman aged 40 to 49 in good health and CMV-seronegative. V is TRBV4-3 and J is TRBJ2-1; D uncertain. The CDR3 reads CASSQDGTDYNEQFF. For the CDR3, the DNA is TGCGCCAGCAGCCAAGATGGCACAGACTACAATGAGCAGTTCTTC.